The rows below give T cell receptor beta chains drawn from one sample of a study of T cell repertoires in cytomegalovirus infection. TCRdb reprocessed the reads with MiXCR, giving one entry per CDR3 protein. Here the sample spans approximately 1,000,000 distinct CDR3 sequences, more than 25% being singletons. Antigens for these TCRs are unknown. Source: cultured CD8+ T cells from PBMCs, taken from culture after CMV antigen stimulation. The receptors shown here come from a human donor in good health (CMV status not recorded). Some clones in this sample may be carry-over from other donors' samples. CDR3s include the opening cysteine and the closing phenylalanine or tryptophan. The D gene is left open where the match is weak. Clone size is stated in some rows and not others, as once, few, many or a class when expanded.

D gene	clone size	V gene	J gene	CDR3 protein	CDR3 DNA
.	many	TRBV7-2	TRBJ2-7	CASSLVGQGDSRSSYEQYF	TGTGCCAGCAGCCTAGTCGGCCAGGGCGACAGTCGCAGCTCCTACGAGCAGTACTTC
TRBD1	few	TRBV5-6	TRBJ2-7	CASSTGTGRYEQYF	TGTGCCAGCAGCACCGGGACAGGGCGCTACGAGCAGTACTTC
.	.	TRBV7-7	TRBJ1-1	CASSADKNTEAFF	TGTGCTAGCAGCGCCGACAAGAACACTGAAGCTTTCTTT
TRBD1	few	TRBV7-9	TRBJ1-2	CASSSGTGEGNGYTF	TGTGCCAGCAGCTCCGGGACAGGGGAAGGGAATGGCTACACCTTC
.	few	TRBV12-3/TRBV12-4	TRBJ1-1	CASTPIVAANTEAFF	TGTGCCAGCACCCCAATCGTGGCAGCGAACACTGAAGCTTTCTTT
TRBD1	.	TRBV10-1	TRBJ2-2	CASSEPLGQGVTGELFF	TGCGCCAGCAGTGAGCCGTTGGGACAGGGGGTCACCGGGGAGCTGTTTTTT
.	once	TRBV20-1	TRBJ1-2	CSARATVNYGYTF	TGCAGTGCTAGGGCAACGGTGAACTATGGCTACACCTTC
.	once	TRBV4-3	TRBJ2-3	CASSPTGGFTDTQYF	TGCGCCAGCAGCCCGACAGGAGGATTCACAGATACGCAGTATTTT
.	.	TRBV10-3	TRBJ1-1	CAISEIARAQGSEAFF	TGTGCCATCAGTGAAATCGCCCGGGCCCAAGGGTCTGAAGCTTTCTTT
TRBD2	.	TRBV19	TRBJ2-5	CASSIGLAGISETQYF	TGTGCCAGTAGTATCGGACTAGCGGGGATCTCGGAGACCCAGTACTTC
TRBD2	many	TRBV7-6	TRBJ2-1	CASSFQKEIAGPYNEQFF	TGTGCCAGCAGCTTCCAGAAGGAAATAGCGGGGCCTTACAATGAGCAGTTCTTC
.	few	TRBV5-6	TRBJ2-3	CASSFGRASDTQYF	TGTGCCAGCAGCTTTGGAAGGGCCTCCGATACGCAGTATTTT
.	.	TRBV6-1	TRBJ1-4	CASSVRRAATNEKLFF	TGTGCCAGCAGTGTCCGACGGGCTGCAACTAATGAAAAACTGTTTTTT
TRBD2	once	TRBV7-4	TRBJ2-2	CASSLRPGGNIGELFF	TGTGCCAGCAGCCTAAGACCGGGGGGGAACATCGGGGAGCTGTTTTTT
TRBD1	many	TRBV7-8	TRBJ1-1	CASSSEIRGRNTEAFF	TGTGCCAGCAGCTCAGAAATCAGGGGGCGAAACACTGAAGCTTTCTTT